Shown below are 30 T cell receptor beta chains from a single sample sequenced in a study of cytomegalovirus exposure and HLA in healthy donors. PCR involved 60 Vbeta and 13 Jbeta primers. Clones were sequenced by immunoSEQ multiplex PCR, and TCRdb holds only the in-frame ones, with some missing. The sample records 210,000 or so clones, roughly 90% being singletons. The sample was PBMCs. The receptors stem from a woman aged 18-29 years in good health and CMV-seronegative.

To note about this clone: One end of the junction does not line up with germline, which may come from a read error. Distinct nucleotide sequences in the sample also encode this CDR3. The chain combines TRBV6-7 with TRBJ1-1, with D possibly being TRBD1 (5 bases). TRBV6-7 is an open reading frame whose function is uncertain. The CDR3 sequence is 16 residues long. The CDR3 reads CASSYSLTAEGPEAFF. CDR3 DNA sequence: TGTGCCAGCAGTTACTCGTTGACAGCTGAAGGCCCTGAGGCTTTCTTT.

The rearrangement links TRBV29-1 to TRBJ1-2; 8 bases match TRBD1. Germline values: CDR1 SQVTM, CDR2 ANQGSEA. The length of the CDR3 is 12 residues. After removal of 7 bases from V and 8 bases from J, the junction contained 9 bases not matched to a gene. The CDR3 DNA follows: TGCAGCGGCGACCAGGGGGCTGTCGGCTACACCTTC. It is translated as CSGDQGAVGYTF.

The chain joins TRBV5-6 to TRBJ2-3; 10 positions agree with TRBD2. The length of the CDR3 is 16 residues. The V and J ends lost 3 bases and 2 bases, in that order; junction bases with no gene match: 6. CDR1 SGHDT and CDR2 YYEEEE come from the germline V gene. The CDR3, as DNA: TGTGCCAGCAGCTATTTAGCGGGAGGTACCACAGATACGCAGTATTTT. Amino acid sequence: CASSYLAGGTTDTQYF.

The gene calls are TRBV9 and TRBJ1-3, with unresolved D. Germline loops: CDR1 SGDLS, CDR2 YYNGEE. Trimming stripped 3 bases from V and 0 bases from J, with 10 bases between. This CDR3 is built from 15 residues. The CDR3 is CASSGWQFSGNTIYF. The CDR3 DNA reads TGTGCCAGCAGCGGATGGCAGTTCTCTGGAAACACCATATATTTT.

CDR3 bases: TGTGCCAGCAGCTTCGATACAGGGAGGAACACTGAAGCTTTCTTT. It specifies CASSFDTGRNTEAFF. The chain combines TRBV7-2 with TRBJ1-1; TRBD1 is a possible D gene (6 bases). Trimming cost V 3 bases and J 1 base, with 12 bases left between them. Germline loops: CDR1 SGHTA, CDR2 FQGNSA. The CDR3 is 15 residues long.

The V and J genes are TRBV2 and TRBJ2-7; D may be TRBD1 (6 bases). The CDR3 length is 12 residues. Germline CDR1 SNHLY, CDR2 FYNNEI. Trimming took 10 bases from V and 5 from J, leaving 15 bases between them. CDR3 DNA: TGTGCCACCAGGGGAGTCGGCAACGAGCAGTACTTC. It translates to CATRGVGNEQYF.

The rearrangement joins TRBV27 to TRBJ1-2, with 9 bases matching TRBD1. CDR3 length: 15 amino acids. Germline V gene sequence: CDR1 MNHEY, CDR2 SMNVEV (reference sequence). The J segment lost 5 bases and the V segment lost 6 bases, leaving 10 bases of the junction unmatched. In DNA form, the CDR3 reads TGTGCCAGCAGCCGCGGGACAGGGCAGGAATATGGCTACACCTTC. Translating it yields CASSRGTGQEYGYTF.

The chain combines TRBV6-4 with TRBJ2-5; TRBD1 might be the D (5 bases). V gave up 2 bases and J gave up 4 bases, with 17 bases separating them. The germline V gene has CDR1 MRHNA and CDR2 SNTAGT. The CDR3 spans 16 residues. CDR3 bases: TGTGCCAGCAGTGACCCCTTGACAGAATTCGGAGAGACCCAGTACTTC. The encoded protein is CASSDPLTEFGETQYF.

This chain connects TRBV9 to TRBJ2-2; the match to TRBD1 covers 9 bases. Germline trimming cut 2 bases from V and 3 bases from J; bases unmatched to any gene: 8. The germline V gene encodes CDR1 SGDLS and CDR2 YYNGEE. The length of the CDR3 is 17 residues. This chain's CDR3 is CASSVDPGQGDTGELFF. The CDR3, as DNA: TGTGCCAGCAGCGTGGATCCGGGACAGGGTGACACCGGGGAGCTGTTTTTT.

This chain uses TRBV27 with TRBJ1-6; D is uncertain. CDR3 length: 17 residues. With 3 bases removed from V and 0 bases from J, the gap between germline ends came to 12 bases. In germline, CDR1 is MNHEY, CDR2 SMNVEV (reference sequence). CDR3 nucleotides: TGTGCCAGCAGTTTTCTGATAGGGAGCTCCTATAATTCACCCCTCCACTTT. Translated, it gives CASSFLIGSSYNSPLHF.

On this clone itself: The sample carries other DNA sequences with the same CDR3. The gene calls are TRBV19 and TRBJ1-1; D possibly corresponds to TRBD1 (6 bases). In germline, CDR1 is LNHDA, CDR2 SQIVND (reference sequence). The V gene lost 5 bases and the J gene lost 3 bases, with 16 bases spanning the gap. This CDR3 has 15 residues. The CDR3 DNA reads TGTGCCAGTAGTGGGAAACAGGGAAAGCACACTGAAGCTTTCTTT. It is translated as CASSGKQGKHTEAFF.

V is TRBV6-6 and J is TRBJ1-1, with 9 positions matching TRBD1. The CDR3 length is 13 residues. Unmatched junction bases numbered 3, after V lost 5 bases and J lost 5 bases. CDR1 and CDR2 from the germline V gene are MNHNY and SVGAGI (reference sequence). The CDR3 DNA reads TGTGCCAGCAGTAGGACAGGGGTAACTGAAGCTTTCTTT. The encoded protein is CASSRTGVTEAFF.

The chain uses TRBV11-3 and TRBJ1-1; maybe TRBD1 (5 bases). The CDR3 covers 15 residues. V was cut by 5 bases and J by 1 base, with 14 bases left in between. Germline CDR1 is SGHNT and CDR2 is YENEEA. The CDR3 DNA sequence: TGTGCCAGCAGCCACAGGATTATCGGGAACACTGAAGCTTTCTTT. It codes for CASSHRIIGNTEAFF.

This clone has a single count. The sample contains more than one DNA sequence encoding this CDR3. This rearrangement joins TRBV2 to TRBJ1-1; perhaps TRBD1 as D (5 bases). Germline CDR1 is SNHLY and CDR2 is FYNNEI. Trimming shortened V by 4 bases and J by 0 bases, and 6 bases separated the two germline ends. The length of the CDR3 is 13 residues. The CDR3 is CASSADMNTEAFF. CDR3 nucleotides: TGTGCCAGCAGTGCGGACATGAACACTGAAGCTTTCTTT.

The rearrangement uses TRBV6-5 and TRBJ1-2, with D possibly matching TRBD1 (6 bases). The CDR3 consists of 13 residues. The germline CDR1 and CDR2 sequences are MNHEY and SVGAGI. Between the trimmed V and J ends, which lost 10 bases and 4 bases, there was a span of 16 bases. CDR3 protein: CATQPGVGYGYTF. The CDR3 DNA is TGTGCCACCCAACCAGGGGTTGGCTATGGCTACACCTTC.

CDR3 loop: CASSLVTRSTDTQYF. The DNA of the CDR3 is TGTGCCAGCAGCTTGGTAACTAGGTCTACAGATACGCAGTATTTT. The rearrangement uses TRBV5-6 and TRBJ2-3, with TRBD2 as a possible D gene (5 bases). The germline gives CDR1 SGHDT, CDR2 YYEEEE. Deletions cut 0 bases from V and 3 bases from J, with 11 bases between. This CDR3 is built from 15 residues.

The V gene is TRBV19, the J gene TRBJ2-3, with 7 bases aligning to TRBD1. J gave up 5 bases and V 7 bases, and 9 bases lay outside the gene matches. Looked up from germline, CDR1 is LNHDA and CDR2 is SQIVND (reference sequence). This CDR3 is built from 14 residues. The CDR3 sequence: CASNVTGLVDTQYF. The CDR3, as DNA: TGTGCCAGTAATGTGACAGGGTTAGTAGATACGCAGTATTTT.

The genes are TRBV14 and TRBJ1-2; TRBD1 matches 12 bases. With 2 bases clipped from V and 3 bases from J, the junction kept 4 bases outside the gene matches. CDR3 length: 16 amino acids. CDR1 is SGHDN and CDR2 is FVKESK in the germline V gene. CDR3 coding DNA: TGTGCCAGCAGCCAACCGGGACAGGGGGCTTACTATGGCTACACCTTC. It is translated as CASSQPGQGAYYGYTF.

This clone has only one observation. V usage is TRBV7-8 and J usage is TRBJ1-5; 8 positions match TRBD1. Per germline, CDR1 SGHVS and CDR2 FQNEAQ. CDR3 size: 19 residues. The trim removed 4 bases at V and 2 bases at J, leaving 16 bases unmatched. CDR3 region: CASSSPRTGRSNGNQPQHF. The CDR3 DNA is TGTGCCAGCAGCTCTCCACGGACAGGGCGTTCCAATGGCAATCAGCCCCAGCATTTT.

This rearrangement joins TRBV23-1 to TRBJ2-1, with D hard to call. TRBV23-1 is noted as an ORF with a role that remains uncertain. CDR3 size: 11 residues. The V end was cut by 3 bases, the J end by 9 bases, with 6 bases between. The CDR3 here is CASSHLGEQFF. CDR3 DNA: TGCGCCAGCAGTCACCTCGGTGAGCAGTTCTTC.

The chain carries TRBV7-2 and TRBJ1-4, with D possibly TRBD1 on 5 matching bases. This CDR3 has 13 residues. Deletions cut 7 bases from V and 4 bases from J, with 10 bases between. Germline V gene data show CDR1 as SGHTA and CDR2 as FQGNSA. The CDR3 loop reads CASTLGVNEKLFF. The CDR3 DNA follows: TGTGCCAGCACCCTAGGGGTTAATGAAAAACTGTTTTTT. Full variable domain (rest looked up from reference TRBV7-2 and TRBJ1-4): GAGVSQSPSNKVTEKGKDVELRCDPISGHTALYWYRQSLGQGLEFLIYFQGNSAPDKSGLPSDRFSAERTGGSVSTLTIQRTQQEDSAVYLCASTLGVNEKLFFGSGTQLSVL.

J is TRBJ2-7 and V is TRBV19, with D uncertain. CDR1 is LNHDA and CDR2 is SQIVND in the germline V gene (reference sequence). The CDR3 is made up of 12 amino acids. V gave up 5 bases and J gave up 2 bases, with 7 bases separating them. CDR3 residues: CASSAETYEQYF. CDR3 in DNA: TGTGCCAGTAGTGCGGAAACCTACGAGCAGTACTTC.

The V call is TRBV27, the J call TRBJ2-3; D is unresolved. From germline, CDR1 is MNHEY and CDR2 SMNVEV (reference sequence). V lost 2 bases to trimming and J lost 3 bases, with 9 bases between them. The CDR3 is 14 residues long. The chain's CDR3 is CASSLVVETDTQYF. CDR3 DNA sequence: TGTGCCAGCAGTTTAGTAGTTGAGACAGATACGCAGTATTTT.

The chain joins TRBV27 to TRBJ2-1, with D possibly being TRBD1 (5 bases). The CDR3 runs to 15 residues. V was trimmed by 8 bases and J by 8 bases, leaving 22 bases between them. Germline V gene sequence: CDR1 MNHEY, CDR2 SMNVEV (reference sequence). CDR3 amino acids: CASGVPLAGRHEQFF. The CDR3 DNA follows: TGTGCCAGCGGGGTGCCCCTGGCAGGGCGACATGAGCAGTTCTTC.

Only one count was recorded for this clone. The J gene is TRBJ2-7, the V gene TRBV19, with TRBD1 as a possible D gene (5 bases). The V end lost 1 base, the J end lost 7 bases, and 14 bases lay between the germline ends. This CDR3 is built from 14 residues. Germline V lookup: CDR1 LNHDA, CDR2 SQIVND (reference sequence). The CDR3 bases are TGTGCCAGTAGTATAGTGGCAGGGCGCGAGGAGCAGTACTTC. Translated: CASSIVAGREEQYF. The entire variable domain, with the rest obtained from reference TRBV19 and TRBJ2-7, is as follows: DGGITQSPKYLFRKEGQNVTLSCEQNLNHDAMYWYRQDPGQGLRLIYYSQIVNDFQKGDIAEGYSVSREKKESFPLTVTSAQKNPTAFYLCASSIVAGREEQYFGPGTRLTVT.

The chain carries TRBV15 and TRBJ1-2; TRBD1 is a possible D gene (5 bases). Germline CDR1 LNHNV, CDR2 YYDKDF (reference sequence). The CDR3 sequence is 14 residues long. Trimming took off 6 bases at V and 0 bases at J, with 11 bases between the two ends. The CDR3 loop reads CATREGDANYGYTF. Here the CDR3 DNA reads TGTGCCACCAGGGAAGGGGATGCTAACTATGGCTACACCTTC.

This rearrangement joins TRBV4-1 to TRBJ2-1; 9 bases are shared with TRBD2. CDR1 is MGHRA and CDR2 is YSYEKL in the germline V gene. There are 15 residues in the CDR3. Trimming at V came to 4 bases and at J to 10 bases, leaving 11 bases not matched to a gene. CDR3 sequence (DNA): TGCGCCAGCAGCCCGGGACTAGCAGTAACCCGGGAGCAGTTCTTC. It codes for CASSPGLAVTREQFF.

The rearrangement links TRBV19 to TRBJ1-4; 10 nucleotides match TRBD1. After removal of 5 bases from V and 16 bases from J, the junction contained 10 bases not matched to a gene. The CDR3 sequence is 13 residues long. Per germline, CDR1 LNHDA and CDR2 SQIVND (reference sequence). The CDR3 loop reads CASSPRTGGKEFF. The CDR3 DNA reads as TGTGCCAGTAGTCCGCGGACAGGGGGAAAGGAGTTTTTT. The variable domain in full, with the rest retrieved from reference TRBV19 and TRBJ1-4, is DGGITQSPKYLFRKEGQNVTLSCEQNLNHDAMYWYRQDPGQGLRLIYYSQIVNDFQKGDIAEGYSVSREKKESFPLTVTSAQKNPTAFYLCASSPRTGGKEFFGSGTQLSVL.

The chain employs TRBV4-2 and TRBJ1-2; the match to TRBD1 covers 7 bases. Germline V gene sequence: CDR1 LGHNA, CDR2 YNFKEQ. This CDR3 region has 12 residues. The trim removed 1 base at V and 12 bases at J, leaving 5 bases unmatched. In DNA, the CDR3 is TGTGCCAGCAGCCAAGGGCAGGGGGTACACACCTTC. This encodes CASSQGQGVHTF.

In this sample, this clone turned up a few times. The chain has TRBV9 and TRBJ2-3; 9 bases agree with TRBD2. The CDR3 sequence is 15 residues long. The junction had 3 bases not matched to a gene; V was cut back by 4 bases and J by 0 bases. The germline V gene has CDR1 SGDLS and CDR2 YYNGEE. In DNA form, the CDR3 reads TGTGCCAGCAGCATGGGACTAGCTAGCACAGATACGCAGTATTTT. It is translated as CASSMGLASTDTQYF.